This T cell receptor beta chain was sequenced in a study of monozygotic twins with inflammatory bowel disease. Overall study findings and caveats: Immunosuppressive treatment differences may have increased patient repertoire variability. Fewer shared clonotypes with others were found in IBD patients than in healthy twins, especially with disease activity.

The CDR3 consists of 12 residues. Germline V CDR1 and CDR2: SGHRS, YFSETQ. TCRdb re-analyzed the 5' RACE reads; it lists each CDR3 protein once, without DNA. The sample includes a few hundred thousand distinct CDR3 sequences. Concerning this clonotype itself: Its antigen is unidentified.

The sequence came from a human donor with ulcerative colitis or Crohn's disease, or a healthy co-twin of an affected twin (not recorded which). Sequenced input: blood. This rearrangement joins TRBV5-1 to TRBJ2-7. The CDR3 reads CASTMGGYEQYF.